This is a list of T cell receptor beta chains from one sample in a study of Tregs in tolerant kidney transplant recipients. Here immunoSEQ multiplex PCR was the method, and the copy in TCRdb shows in-frame clones only, minus some. The sample includes more than 90,000 clones, over 85% of them seen just once. The sequencing here drew on CD4+ T cells from blood (PBMCs), taken 12 months after the transplant. The receptors were gathered from a human patient who received a combined kidney and bone marrow transplant. The T cells may partly be graft donor cells. CDR3s leave out the opening cysteine and the closing phenylalanine or tryptophan.

V	J	CDR3
TRBV7-2	TRBJ2-3	ASSLAGTGVDTQY
TRBV28	NA	ASSLNGLVNYEQY
TRBV18	TRBJ2-3	ASSTLVGSDTQY
TRBV11-2	TRBJ2-7	ASSPRGQAYEQY
TRBV5-4	TRBJ2-7	ASSPKGGTGAHEQY
TRBV2	TRBJ2-3	ASIGGGITDTQY
TRBV9	TRBJ2-7	ASSVGPGGSYEQY
TRBV7-9	TRBJ2-1	ASRRTGYNEQF
TRBV7-2	TRBJ2-3	ASSPFRDTQY
TRBV6-6	TRBJ2-3	ASSALTGGTDTQY
TRBV7-6	TRBJ2-3	ASSKTSGKPDTQY
TRBV4-2	TRBJ2-3	ASSQGLAGELDTQY
TRBV11-3	TRBJ1-1	ASSSGPKGGSEAF
TRBV28	TRBJ1-2	ASTSYRLLGQGYGGYT
TRBV7-9	TRBJ2-5	ASRKLAGKQETQY
TRBV5-6	TRBJ1-2	ASSSTGGNGYT
TRBV28	TRBJ2-7	AGRNSISDEQY
TRBV7-2	TRBJ2-1	ASSLDGSMRNEQF
TRBV7-6	TRBJ1-5	ASSLTGGQPQH
TRBV7-2	TRBJ1-5	ASSWGLTGGNQPQH
TRBV5-4	TRBJ2-1	ASTRGLAPNSYNEQF
TRBV7-9	TRBJ2-7	ASSPLGVAGAHEQY
TRBV5-1	TRBJ2-7	ASSLPGKGYEQY
TRBV15	TRBJ1-2	ATSRDWTGRRPYGYT
TRBV9	TRBJ1-4	ASSVDKNEKLF
TRBV5-5	TRBJ2-7	ASSLDPDRGYEQY
TRBV5-1	TRBJ2-1	ASSLAGISYNEQF
TRBV2	TRBJ2-7	ASSSRLARGSYEQY
TRBV15	TRBJ2-4	ATSRDRAKNIQY
TRBV7-8	TRBJ2-7	ASSPTGDYSYEQY
TRBV6-1	TRBJ1-5	ASSGGAINSNQPQH
TRBV5-1	TRBJ2-2	ASSATAGGPNTGELF
TRBV30	TRBJ1-6	AWSVGGSSPSPLH
TRBV29-1	TRBJ2-5	SGITGTGETQY
TRBV19	TRBJ1-6	ASRRQGQSYYNSPLH
TRBV6-1	TRBJ1-5	ASSALTGYSNQPQH
TRBV5-4	TRBJ2-7	ASSRLASYEQY
TRBV2	TRBJ1-3	ASSRGQVGNTIY
TRBV5-1	TRBJ2-7	ASSLGQRYEQY
TRBV5-1	TRBJ2-1	ASRSAGSHYNEQF
TRBV29-1	TRBJ2-3	SVRSTDTQY
TRBV28	TRBJ2-1	ASSPSYNEQF
TRBV5-4	TRBJ1-1	ASSWAGNTEAF
TRBV18	TRBJ2-7	ASSRRTRTYEQY
TRBV7-9	TRBJ2-2	ASSLAGAFTGELF
TRBV7-2	TRBJ1-2	ASSEGTSYGYT
TRBV4-1	TRBJ2-7	ASSQGGALSYEQY
TRBV5-4	TRBJ2-3	ASRPTSGGQDTQY
TRBV27	TRBJ2-1	ASSPSDHRQSSYNEQF
TRBV7-3	TRBJ2-2	ASRLTGEVTGELF
TRBV11-3	TRBJ2-3	ASSLEGTATPTDTQY
TRBV5-8	TRBJ1-5	ASSLRSSNQPQH
TRBV7-2	TRBJ2-3	ASSLVGVSTDTQY
TRBV11-2	TRBJ2-5	ASSSLGGQETQY